These 12 T cell receptor beta chains were all obtained from the same sample, sequenced in a study of blood T cells in healthy people across ages (dated by TCRdb to between 2014 and 2017). Library construction relied on 5' RACE. Sequencing was performed on an Illumina HiSeq 2500. A second PCR of roughly 7 to 12 cycles was performed with a sample-barcoded 5' primer and a J-beta primer mix. TCRdb itself trimmed the public reads at Q25 with fastp, ran MiXCR and retained productive beta chains. For every CDR3 protein sequence, its rows merge into one entry that carries the most common genes and DNA. The sample has about 940,000 distinct CDR3 sequences on record, roughly 43% of them singletons. The top ten clones comprise 13% of the sample. The sample taken for sequencing was blood. These receptors all come from a man in his thirties or forties in good health.

This clonotype was seen a few times. The chain employs TRBV13 and TRBJ1-2, with D possibly matching TRBD1 (6 bases). The CDR3 is 13 residues long. Per the germline V gene, CDR1 is PRHDT and CDR2 is FYEKMQ (reference sequence). Trimming stripped 2 bases from V and 6 bases from J, with 10 bases between. CDR3 protein: CASSLTQGNGYTF. As DNA, the CDR3 is TGTGCCAGCAGCTTAACCCAGGGGAATGGCTACACCTTC.

The CDR3 here is CASSLGQGLFNEQYF. DNA of the CDR3: TGTGCCAGCAGCTTGGGACAGGGTTTATTCAATGAGCAGTACTTC. The J gene is TRBJ2-5, the V gene TRBV7-3; 9 bases fit TRBD1. Germline lookup yields CDR1 SGHTA and CDR2 FQGTGA. This CDR3 has 15 residues. V dropped 3 bases and J dropped 11; count of bases not matched to a gene: 13. The complete variable domain, with remaining parts taken from reference TRBV7-3 and TRBJ2-5, reads GAGVSQTPSNKVTEKGKYVELRCDPISGHTALYWYRQSLGQGPEFLIYFQGTGAADDSGLPNDRFFAVRPEGSVSTLKIQRTERGDSAVYLCASSLGQGLFNEQYFGPGTRLLVL.

This rearrangement joins TRBV5-1 to TRBJ2-5; D could derive from TRBD1 or TRBD2 (6 bases each). V dropped 0 bases and J dropped 2 bases, with 20 bases sitting between them. This CDR3 has 18 amino acids. The germline gives CDR1 SGHRS, CDR2 YFSETQ. DNA of the CDR3: TGCGCCAGCAGCTTGGGCCAGGGGAGGTTATTAGGGCAAGAGACCCAGTACTTC. Its protein product is CASSLGQGRLLGQETQYF.

Regarding this clonotype: The junction departs from the called germline gene at one end, perhaps through a read error. The chain links TRBV10-3 to TRBJ2-5, with 12 nucleotides matching TRBD2. Germline V CDR1 and CDR2: ENHRY, SYGVKD. The CDR3 runs to 16 residues. The CDR3 loop is CATSGKLAGGQETQYF. The DNA for the CDR3 is TGTGCCACCAGTGGTAAACTAGCGGGGGGCCAAGAGACCCAGTACTTC.

This clonotype was recorded at least ten times. V gene TRBV4-2 combines with J gene TRBJ2-7; D gene ambiguous. This CDR3 comprises 15 residues. Per germline, CDR1 LGHNA and CDR2 YNFKEQ. Between the trimmed V and J ends, which lost 2 bases and 2 bases, there was a span of 13 bases. CDR3 DNA sequence: TGTGCCAGCAGCCAATCCCCGGGCGTTGCCTACGAGCAGTACTTC. Encoded protein: CASSQSPGVAYEQYF.

This clonotype was observed a handful of times. The V gene is TRBV12-3 or TRBV12-4, the J gene TRBJ2-1; 7 nucleotides align to TRBD2. The CDR3 extends over 13 amino acids. V lost 8 bases, J lost 4 bases, and 5 bases stayed unmatched. CDR3 in DNA: TGTGCCAGCTACTGGGGGGGATACAATGAGCAGTTCTTC. Its protein is CASYWGGYNEQFF.

The chain joins TRBV6-1 to TRBJ2-3, with D hard to call. Germline-derived CDR1 and CDR2 are MNHNS and SASEGT. With 3 bases removed from V and 8 bases from J, the gap between germline ends came to 3 bases. The CDR3 spans 10 residues. In nucleotides, the CDR3 is TGTGCCAGCAGTGACAGTACGCAGTATTTT. Protein: CASSDSTQYF.

The chain carries TRBV6-6 and TRBJ1-2; tentatively, D is TRBD1 (5 bases). From germline, CDR1 is MNHNY and CDR2 SVGAGI (reference sequence). The CDR3 contains 12 residues. V lost 5 bases and J lost 8, with 12 bases in between. CDR3 protein: CASSPSGSGYTF. As DNA, the CDR3 is TGTGCCAGCAGTCCATCAGGGTCAGGCTACACCTTC.

This chain joins TRBV5-1 and TRBJ2-3; 10 positions match TRBD2. Germline V lookup: CDR1 SGHRS, CDR2 YFSETQ. The CDR3 has 16 residues. V lost 4 bases to trimming and J lost 0 bases; unmatched junction nucleotides: 5. The CDR3 DNA is TGCGCCAGCAGCCGGGGACTAGCGTTGAGCACAGATACGCAGTATTTT. Amino acid sequence: CASSRGLALSTDTQYF.

The chain combines TRBV7-2 with TRBJ2-3; 8 bases are a match to TRBD1. The V gene end was trimmed by 3 bases and the J gene end by 4 bases; junction bases not matched to a gene: 3. Germline V gene data show CDR1 as SGHTA and CDR2 as FQGNSA. The CDR3 consists of 14 residues. CDR3 coding DNA: TGTGCCAGCAGCTTTGACAGGGGCCCAGATACGCAGTATTTT. Translation: CASSFDRGPDTQYF. Together with reference TRBV7-2 and TRBJ2-3, the CDR3 gives the full variable domain: GAGVSQSPSNKVTEKGKDVELRCDPISGHTALYWYRQSLGQGLEFLIYFQGNSAPDKSGLPSDRFSAERTGGSVSTLTIQRTQQEDSAVYLCASSFDRGPDTQYFGPGTRLTVL.

This clonotype was counted between two and nine times. The chain combines TRBV5-1 with TRBJ2-5; D uncertain. The CDR3 runs to 13 residues. Looked up from germline, CDR1 is SGHRS and CDR2 is YFSETQ. With 5 bases removed from V and 4 bases from J, the gap between germline ends came to 12 bases. CDR3 nucleotide sequence: TGCGCCAGCAGTCCCCGGCCTGGAGAGACCCAGTACTTC. It specifies CASSPRPGETQYF. Filled out from reference TRBV5-1 and TRBJ2-5, the complete variable domain reads KAGVTQTPRYLIKTRGQQVTLSCSPISGHRSVSWYQQTPGQGLQFLFEYFSETQRNKGNFPGRFSGRQFSNSRSEMNVSTLELGDSALYLCASSPRPGETQYFGPGTRLLVL.

The gene calls are TRBV6-5 and TRBJ2-5; no definite D call. V lost 5 bases, J lost 12 bases, and 19 bases lay in between. The CDR3 extends over 13 amino acids. Looked up from germline, CDR1 is MNHEY and CDR2 is SVGAGI. The CDR3 nucleotides are TGTGCCAGCAGTCCTCGACCGAACCGGTTGGAGTACTTC. As protein: CASSPRPNRLEYF.